The rows below give T cell receptor beta chains drawn from one sample of a study of shared clonotypes between healthy human individuals. Profiling relied on immunoSEQ multiplex PCR, and the TCRdb table lists in-frame clones only, not all of them. The table includes approximately 600,000 clones, approximately 95% detected once. The sequencing sample was made of naive CD8+ T cells sorted from blood. The receptors originated from a woman under 40 in good health. CDR3s include the opening cysteine and the closing phenylalanine or tryptophan. Each record gives: V gene, J gene, CDR3 protein.

v_gene: TRBV11-1; j_gene: TRBJ2-1; CDR3aa: CASKRLGGNEQFF
v_gene: TRBV7-9; j_gene: TRBJ2-2; CDR3aa: CASSLGQGYTGELFF
v_gene: TRBV27; j_gene: .; CDR3aa: CASSFSSAYEQYF
v_gene: TRBV27; j_gene: TRBJ2-3; CDR3aa: CASSLWGSLVRSDTQYF
v_gene: TRBV7-9; j_gene: TRBJ1-4; CDR3aa: CASSLARDRINEKLFF
v_gene: TRBV27; j_gene: TRBJ1-1; CDR3aa: CASKTGMNTEAFF
v_gene: TRBV28; j_gene: TRBJ2-3; CDR3aa: CASSLVTGIDTQYF
v_gene: TRBV2; j_gene: TRBJ2-7; CDR3aa: CASSETMHWGSYEQYF
v_gene: TRBV5-1; j_gene: TRBJ2-7; CDR3aa: CASSLDGDLGTYEQYF
v_gene: TRBV7-9; j_gene: TRBJ2-7; CDR3aa: CASSLPGLTREQYF
v_gene: TRBV7-6; j_gene: TRBJ1-1; CDR3aa: CASSSLPTENTEAFF
v_gene: TRBV7-3; j_gene: TRBJ2-3; CDR3aa: CASSSSGGSTDTQYF
v_gene: TRBV7-6; j_gene: TRBJ1-4; CDR3aa: CASSLDEKLFF
v_gene: TRBV9; j_gene: TRBJ2-1; CDR3aa: CASSGRTSGSYNEQFF
v_gene: TRBV5-4; j_gene: TRBJ2-7; CDR3aa: CASSFGQGGYEQYF
v_gene: TRBV19; j_gene: TRBJ1-5; CDR3aa: CASSTPGLAEPQHF
v_gene: TRBV30; j_gene: TRBJ1-5; CDR3aa: CAWSHGQGDQPQHF
v_gene: TRBV11-2; j_gene: TRBJ2-7; CDR3aa: CASSLALEQYF
v_gene: TRBV27; j_gene: TRBJ2-3; CDR3aa: CASSLLVGSADTQYF